These 28 T cell receptor beta chains were sequenced from one sample in a study of cytomegalovirus exposure and HLA in healthy donors. The PCR used 60 Vbeta and 13 Jbeta primers. Sequenced by immunoSEQ multiplex PCR; TCRdb stores in-frame clones only, minus some. The sample contains about 120,000 clones, 77% of which appear only once. Source material: PBMCs. These receptors all come from a human donor in good health.

CDR3 nucleotides: TGTGCCAGCAGTGGACTAGCGGGAGCAGATACGCAGTATTTT. Its translation: CASSGLAGADTQYF. The V gene is TRBV6-5, the J gene TRBJ2-3; TRBD2 agrees at 13 bases. Germline V lookup: CDR1 MNHEY, CDR2 SVGAGI. CDR3 length equals 14 residues. V lost 5 bases to trimming and J lost 4 bases; unmatched junction nucleotides: 0.

This rearrangement joins TRBV18 to TRBJ2-7; TRBD1 matches at 7 bases. This CDR3 spans 14 amino acids. V shed 2 bases and J 3 bases; nucleotides not matched to a gene: 4. Germline-derived CDR1 and CDR2 are KGHSH and LQKENI. CDR3 residues: CASSPGTDNYEQYF. CDR3 coding DNA: TGTGCCAGCTCACCAGGGACAGATAACTACGAGCAGTACTTC.

About this clone: The same CDR3 arises from other DNA sequences in this sample as well. The V and J genes are TRBV5-1 and TRBJ1-1, with D possibly matching TRBD1 (6 bases). Trimming stripped 3 bases from V and 0 bases from J, with 9 bases between. The germline gives CDR1 SGHRS, CDR2 YFSETQ. The CDR3 totals 14 residues. The CDR3, as DNA: TGCGCCAGCAGCTCCGGGACACTGAACACTGAAGCTTTCTTT. Translated, it gives CASSSGTLNTEAFF.

This clone was detected only once. This rearrangement joins TRBV5-4 to TRBJ2-2; possible D gene TRBD2, 6 bases. Trimming stripped 2 bases from V and 4 bases from J, with 15 bases between. The CDR3 sequence is 16 residues long. CDR1 SGHNT and CDR2 YYREEE come from the germline V gene (reference sequence). CDR3 loop: CASSFVREWGTGELFF. The CDR3 DNA reads TGTGCCAGCAGCTTTGTACGGGAGTGGGGCACCGGGGAGCTGTTTTTT.

Concerning this clone: Other DNA variants within this sample encode the same CDR3. The chain is built from TRBV5-6 and TRBJ2-7; 9 nucleotides agree with TRBD1. J gave up 3 bases and V 5 bases, and 0 bases lay outside the gene matches. The CDR3 totals 12 residues. Germline assignment: CDR1 SGHDT and CDR2 YYEEEE. This chain's CDR3 is CASRGQGYEQYF. The CDR3 DNA is TGTGCCAGCAGGGGACAGGGCTACGAGCAGTACTTC.

The J gene is TRBJ1-3, the V gene TRBV28; 7 bases fit TRBD1. Germline lookup yields CDR1 MDHEN and CDR2 SYDVKM. The CDR3 totals 17 residues. Germline trimming cut 8 bases from V and 1 base from J; bases unmatched to any gene: 14. The CDR3, as DNA: TGTGCCAGCCGTTCCGGAGGGGGCATTTCTTCTGGAAACACCATATATTTT. Protein: CASRSGGGISSGNTIYF.

The sample holds a few counts of this clone. The rearrangement links TRBV2 to TRBJ2-7, with 7 positions matching TRBD1. The V gene's germline CDR1 is SNHLY and CDR2 FYNNEI. The CDR3 contains 13 residues. V lost 7 bases and J lost 1; bases outside the gene matches: 4. The DNA for the CDR3 is TGTGCCAGCACCTGGACAGGTTCCTACGAGCAGTACTTC. It translates to CASTWTGSYEQYF.

In DNA form, the CDR3 reads TGTGCCAGCAGCTCCCTCGTTAGCAATCAGCCCCAGCATTTT. Its protein is CASSSLVSNQPQHF. The gene calls are TRBV7-9 and TRBJ1-5; D not resolved. The CDR3 extends over 14 amino acids. Germline V gene data show CDR1 as SEHNR and CDR2 as FQNEAQ (reference sequence). V lost 4 bases to trimming and J lost 0 bases, with 7 bases between them.

This sequence joins TRBV28 and TRBJ1-2, with D possibly TRBD1 on 6 matching bases. V lost 4 bases, J lost 4 bases, and 16 bases lay in between. Per the germline V gene, CDR1 is MDHEN and CDR2 is SYDVKM. The CDR3 spans 15 residues. CDR3 loop: CASSSWTVHIYGYTF. The CDR3 coding sequence is TGTGCCAGCAGTTCCTGGACAGTGCACATCTATGGCTACACCTTC.

The chain couples TRBV19 to TRBJ2-4, with D perhaps TRBD1 (5 bases). Trimming pared 6 bases from V and 1 base from J, leaving 19 bases between. Per the germline V gene, CDR1 is LNHDA and CDR2 is SQIVND (reference sequence). This CDR3 is 17 amino acids long. CDR3 DNA: TGTGCCAGTAGCCCCTTAGGGGCAGGCGATGCCAAAAACATTCAGTACTTC. It specifies CASSPLGAGDAKNIQYF.

J is TRBJ2-5 and V is TRBV6-1; 7 positions agree with TRBD2. Germline lookup yields CDR1 MNHNS and CDR2 SASEGT. V shed 5 bases, J shed 2 bases, and the junction held 2 bases outside the gene matches. The CDR3 has 13 amino acids. CDR3 nucleotide sequence: TGTGCCAGCAGTCCTAGCGGTCAAGAGACCCAGTACTTC. Translated: CASSPSGQETQYF.

The chain uses TRBV5-6 and TRBJ1-3; D is unclear. This CDR3 is built from 14 residues. The germline CDR1 and CDR2 sequences are SGHDT and YYEEEE. Deletions cut 3 bases from V and 8 bases from J, with 15 bases between. The CDR3, as DNA: TGTGCCAGCAGCTCCCGGAGAGTAAGTGACACCATATATTTT. This translates into CASSSRRVSDTIYF.

J is TRBJ1-2 and V is TRBV6-1; D not certain. Trimming removed 1 base from V and 5 bases from J, with 14 bases in between. The CDR3 spans 15 residues. Germline V gene sequence: CDR1 MNHNS, CDR2 SASEGT. CDR3 DNA sequence: TGTGCCAGCAGTGAAGGAAAAAGCCGAGGATATGGCTACACCTTC. Translated: CASSEGKSRGYGYTF.

This chain uses TRBV4-1 with TRBJ1-1; no reliable D call. The CDR3 sequence is 16 residues long. Trimming removed 4 bases at V and 6 bases at J, with 21 bases between. Per the germline V gene, CDR1 is MGHRA and CDR2 is YSYEKL. The CDR3 spells CASSRRRGWGGPEAFF. For the CDR3, the DNA is TGCGCCAGCAGCCGACGGCGAGGGTGGGGAGGACCTGAAGCTTTCTTT.

This chain's CDR3 is CASSTGARQGRETQYF. Written as DNA, the CDR3 is TGTGCCAGTAGTACAGGGGCCCGACAGGGCAGGGAGACCCAGTACTTC. The rearrangement joins TRBV19 to TRBJ2-5, with TRBD1 matching over 7 bases. The CDR3 runs 16 residues. V shed 4 bases and J 5 bases; nucleotides not matched to a gene: 13. The germline CDR1 and CDR2 sequences are LNHDA and SQIVND (reference sequence).

This sequence joins TRBV27 and TRBJ2-7, with 7 bases that match TRBD1. V gave up 3 bases and J gave up 1 base; unmatched junction bases: 6. The CDR3 is 15 amino acids. Germline V gene lookup returns CDR1 MNHEY and CDR2 SMNVEV (reference sequence). The CDR3 loop reads CASSFPGTVSYEQYF. CDR3 in DNA: TGTGCCAGCAGTTTCCCGGGGACAGTATCCTACGAGCAGTACTTC.

The rearrangement uses TRBV9 and TRBJ2-5, with TRBD2 matching 8 bases. This CDR3 region has 15 residues. J gave up 1 base and V 3 bases, and 5 bases lay outside the gene matches. Germline CDR1 and CDR2: SGDLS and YYNGEE. CDR3 protein: CASSDYGRVQETQYF. Here the CDR3 DNA reads TGTGCCAGCAGCGATTACGGGAGGGTCCAAGAGACCCAGTACTTC.

This chain joins TRBV19 and TRBJ2-5, with 11 nucleotides matching TRBD1. CDR3 length equals 16 residues. CDR1 is LNHDA and CDR2 is SQIVND in the germline V gene (reference sequence). V lost 1 base and J lost 5; bases outside the gene matches: 6. The CDR3 DNA is TGTGCCAGTAGTATAGGGGGACAGGGGGTATATGAGACCCAGTACTTC. Amino acids: CASSIGGQGVYETQYF.

The V gene is TRBV6-4, the J gene TRBJ2-7; a weak D match, TRBD1 (5 bases). This CDR3 has 14 residues. V lost 6 bases and J 7 bases, leaving 19 bases between the germline ends. Looked up from germline, CDR1 is MRHNA and CDR2 is SNTAGT. The CDR3 loop is CASSESGTGGEQYF. The CDR3 nucleotides read TGTGCCAGCAGCGAAAGTGGTACAGGCGGTGAGCAGTACTTC.

The CDR3 is CASSLQRGNTEAFF. As DNA, the CDR3 is TGTGCCAGCAGTTTACAACGAGGGAACACTGAAGCTTTCTTT. The chain links TRBV28 to TRBJ1-1, with D unclear. The CDR3 length is 14 residues. Trimming pared 2 bases from V and 1 base from J, leaving 8 bases between. Germline CDR1 MDHEN, CDR2 SYDVKM.

The chain combines TRBV18 with TRBJ1-2; D is perhaps TRBD1 (6 bases). Germline values: CDR1 KGHSH, CDR2 LQKENI. Trimming shortened V by 5 bases and J by 8 bases, and 18 bases separated the two germline ends. The CDR3 length is 14 residues. CDR3 protein: CASSISVQGEGYTF. DNA of the CDR3: TGTGCCAGCTCAATAAGTGTACAGGGTGAAGGCTACACCTTC.

This CDR3 reads CASSEGSLPYNEQFF. CDR3 coding DNA: TGTGCCAGCAGTGAAGGTTCTCTCCCCTACAATGAGCAGTTCTTC. V is TRBV2 and J is TRBJ2-1; no firm D call. Trimming removed 1 base at V and 2 bases at J, with 9 bases between. Germline V lookup: CDR1 SNHLY, CDR2 FYNNEI. The CDR3 loop spans 15 amino acids.

This clone showed up just a few times. The chain links TRBV6-1 to TRBJ1-3, with a weak D call TRBD1 (6 bases). V was cut by 2 bases and J by 0 bases, with 11 bases left in between. Germline CDR1 reads MNHNS; CDR2 reads SASEGT. This CDR3 has 16 amino acids. The CDR3: CASSEYRVGSGNTIYF. CDR3 DNA: TGTGCCAGCAGTGAATACAGGGTGGGCTCTGGAAACACCATATATTTT.

The chain recombines TRBV9 with TRBJ2-3; TRBD1 matches 8 bases. J was trimmed by 4 bases and V by 2 bases; bases with no gene match: 3. CDR1 and CDR2 from the germline V gene are SGDLS and YYNGEE. The CDR3 has 14 amino acids. CDR3 sequence (DNA): TGTGCCAGCAGCGTCCGGACAGGGCCAGATACGCAGTATTTT. It translates to CASSVRTGPDTQYF.

CDR3 sequence: CASSLSPRDRGRRDTQYF. CDR3 in DNA: TGTGCCAGCAGTTTATCCCCTCGGGACAGGGGGCGCAGGGATACGCAGTATTTT. The chain carries TRBV27 and TRBJ2-3, with 12 bases fitting TRBD1. The germline V gene has CDR1 MNHEY and CDR2 SMNVEV (reference sequence). V gave up 0 bases and J gave up 6 bases; unmatched junction bases: 10. The CDR3 loop spans 18 amino acids.

The DNA for the CDR3 is TGTGCCAGCAGCCCCCCGGGACAGGGGGACACTGAAGCTTTCTTT. Amino acid sequence: CASSPPGQGDTEAFF. This chain joins TRBV28 and TRBJ1-1; TRBD1 matches 11 bases. CDR3 length equals 15 residues. The germline gives CDR1 MDHEN, CDR2 SYDVKM. The V and J ends lost 6 bases and 3 bases, in that order; junction bases with no gene match: 6.

V is TRBV6-1 and J is TRBJ1-2, with a weak D call TRBD1 (6 bases). CDR3 length: 13 residues. Germline-derived CDR1 and CDR2 are MNHNS and SASEGT. V lost 5 bases and J 4 bases, leaving 11 bases between the germline ends. Written as DNA, the CDR3 is TGTGCCAGCAGTCTTGGACAGTCCTATGGCTACACCTTC. Protein product: CASSLGQSYGYTF.

This chain links TRBV18 with TRBJ1-4; weak D call: TRBD1 (5 bases). Trimming took 2 bases from V and 5 from J, leaving 6 bases between them. The germline V gene encodes CDR1 KGHSH and CDR2 LQKENI. The CDR3 consists of 13 residues. For the CDR3, the DNA is TGTGCCAGCTCACCAGGGGCAAATGAAAAACTGTTTTTT. Encoded protein: CASSPGANEKLFF.